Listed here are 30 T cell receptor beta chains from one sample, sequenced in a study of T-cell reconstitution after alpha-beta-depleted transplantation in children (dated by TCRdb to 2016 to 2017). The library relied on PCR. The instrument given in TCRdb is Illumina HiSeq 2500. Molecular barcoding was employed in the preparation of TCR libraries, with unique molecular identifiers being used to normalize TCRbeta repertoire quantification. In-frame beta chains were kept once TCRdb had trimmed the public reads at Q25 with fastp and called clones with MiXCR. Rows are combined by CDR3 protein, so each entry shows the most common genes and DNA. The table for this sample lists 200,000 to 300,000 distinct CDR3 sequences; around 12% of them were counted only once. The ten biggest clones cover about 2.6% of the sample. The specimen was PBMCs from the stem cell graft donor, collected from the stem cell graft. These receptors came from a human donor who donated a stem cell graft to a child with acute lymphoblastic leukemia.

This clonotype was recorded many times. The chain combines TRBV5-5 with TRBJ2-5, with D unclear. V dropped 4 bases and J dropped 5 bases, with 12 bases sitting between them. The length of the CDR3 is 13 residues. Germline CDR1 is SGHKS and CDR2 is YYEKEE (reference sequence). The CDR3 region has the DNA TGTGCCAGCAGCGTGGGCGCGGAGGAGACCCAGTACTTC. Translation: CASSVGAEETQYF.

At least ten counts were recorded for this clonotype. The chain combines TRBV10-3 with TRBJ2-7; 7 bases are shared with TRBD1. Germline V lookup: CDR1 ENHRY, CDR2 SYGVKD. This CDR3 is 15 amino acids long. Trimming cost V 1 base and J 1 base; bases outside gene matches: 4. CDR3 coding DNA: TGTGCCATCAGTGAGTTTGGGACAGCGTCCTACGAGCAGTACTTC. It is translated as CAISEFGTASYEQYF.

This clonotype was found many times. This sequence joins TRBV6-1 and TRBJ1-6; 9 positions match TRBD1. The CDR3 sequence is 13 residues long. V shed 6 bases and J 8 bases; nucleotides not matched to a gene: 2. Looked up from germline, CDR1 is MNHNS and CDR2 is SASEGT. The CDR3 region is CASRRQGDSPLHF. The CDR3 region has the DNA TGTGCCAGCAGGCGACAGGGGGATTCACCCCTCCACTTT.

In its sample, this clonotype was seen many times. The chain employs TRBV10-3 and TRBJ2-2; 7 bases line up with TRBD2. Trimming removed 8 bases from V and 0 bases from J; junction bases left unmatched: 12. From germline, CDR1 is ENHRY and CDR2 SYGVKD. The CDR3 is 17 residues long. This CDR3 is CAIAGPGSGANTGELFF. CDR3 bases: TGTGCCATCGCCGGCCCAGGGAGCGGGGCGAACACCGGGGAGCTGTTTTTT.

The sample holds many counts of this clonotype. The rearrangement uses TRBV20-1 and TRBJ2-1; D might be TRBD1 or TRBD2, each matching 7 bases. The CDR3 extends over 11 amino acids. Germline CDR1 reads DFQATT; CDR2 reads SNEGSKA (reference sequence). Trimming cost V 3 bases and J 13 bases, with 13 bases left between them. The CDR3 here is CSASRGGHQFF. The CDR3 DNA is TGCAGTGCTAGCAGGGGGGGGCACCAGTTCTTC.

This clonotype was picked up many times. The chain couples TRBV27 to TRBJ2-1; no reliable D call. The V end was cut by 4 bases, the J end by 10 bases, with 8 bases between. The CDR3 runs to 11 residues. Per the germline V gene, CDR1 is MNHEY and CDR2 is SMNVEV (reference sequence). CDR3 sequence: CASSYYGEQFF. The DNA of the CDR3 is TGTGCCAGCAGTTACTATGGCGAGCAGTTCTTC.

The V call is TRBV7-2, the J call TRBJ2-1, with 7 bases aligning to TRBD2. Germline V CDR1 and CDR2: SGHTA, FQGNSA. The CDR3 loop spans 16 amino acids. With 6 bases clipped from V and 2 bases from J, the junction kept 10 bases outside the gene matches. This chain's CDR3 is CASRRSGWGAYNEQFF. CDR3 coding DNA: TGTGCCAGCAGGCGTAGCGGGTGGGGGGCCTACAATGAGCAGTTCTTC.

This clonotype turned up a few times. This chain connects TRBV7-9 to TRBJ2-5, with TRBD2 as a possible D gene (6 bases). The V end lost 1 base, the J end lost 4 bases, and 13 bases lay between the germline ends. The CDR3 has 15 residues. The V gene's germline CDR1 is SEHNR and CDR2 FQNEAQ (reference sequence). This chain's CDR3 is CASSLEGREAETQYF. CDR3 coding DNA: TGTGCCAGCAGCTTAGAGGGCAGGGAGGCAGAGACCCAGTACTTC.

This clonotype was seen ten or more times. This CDR3 is CASSRMTGGYEQYF. The CDR3 nucleotides are TGTGCCAGCAGCCGAATGACAGGCGGCTACGAGCAGTACTTC. The rearrangement uses TRBV7-6 and TRBJ2-7; D perhaps matches TRBD1 (6 bases). V lost 5 bases, J lost 3 bases, and 14 bases lay in between. CDR1 SGHVS and CDR2 FNYEAQ come from the germline V gene. The CDR3 spans 14 residues.

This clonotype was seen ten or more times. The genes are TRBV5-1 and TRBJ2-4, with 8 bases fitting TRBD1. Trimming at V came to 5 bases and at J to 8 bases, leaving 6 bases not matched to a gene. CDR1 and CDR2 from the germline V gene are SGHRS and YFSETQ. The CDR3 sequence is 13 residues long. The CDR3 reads CASSWTGRDIQYF. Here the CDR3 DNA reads TGCGCCAGCAGTTGGACAGGGAGAGACATTCAGTACTTC.

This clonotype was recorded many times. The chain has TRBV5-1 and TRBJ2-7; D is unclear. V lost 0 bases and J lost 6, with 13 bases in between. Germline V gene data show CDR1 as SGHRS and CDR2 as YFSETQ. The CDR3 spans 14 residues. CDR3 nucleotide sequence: TGCGCCAGCAGCTTGGTGGGCAGCTTCGGCGAGCAGTACTTC. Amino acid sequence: CASSLVGSFGEQYF.

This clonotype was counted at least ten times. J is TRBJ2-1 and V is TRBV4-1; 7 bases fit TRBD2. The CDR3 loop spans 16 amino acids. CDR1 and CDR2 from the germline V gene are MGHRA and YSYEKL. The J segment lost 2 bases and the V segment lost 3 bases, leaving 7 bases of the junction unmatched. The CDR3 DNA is TGCGCCAGCAGCCAGGCAAATGGGGGGGCCTACAATGAGCAGTTCTTC. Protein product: CASSQANGGAYNEQFF.

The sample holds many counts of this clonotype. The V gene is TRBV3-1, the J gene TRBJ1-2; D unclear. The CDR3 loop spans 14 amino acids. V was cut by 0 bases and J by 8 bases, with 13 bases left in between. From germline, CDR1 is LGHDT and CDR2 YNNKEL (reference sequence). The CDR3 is CASSQETVTGGYTF. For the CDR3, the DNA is TGTGCCAGCAGCCAAGAAACGGTTACGGGGGGCTACACCTTC.

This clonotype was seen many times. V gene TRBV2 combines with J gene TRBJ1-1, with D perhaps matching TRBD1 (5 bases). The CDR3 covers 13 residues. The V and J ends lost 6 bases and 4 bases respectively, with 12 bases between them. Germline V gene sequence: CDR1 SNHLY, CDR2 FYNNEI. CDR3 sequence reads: CASSPTDFTEAFF. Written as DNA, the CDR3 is TGTGCCAGCAGCCCGACAGATTTCACTGAAGCTTTCTTT.

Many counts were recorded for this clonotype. The CDR3 here is CASSLALGGANVLTF. The DNA of the CDR3 is TGTGCCAGCAGCTTAGCCCTAGGAGGGGCCAACGTCCTGACTTTC. This rearrangement joins TRBV7-9 to TRBJ2-6; D is uncertain. The germline CDR1 and CDR2 sequences are SEHNR and FQNEAQ (reference sequence). V lost 0 bases and J 4 bases, leaving 7 bases between the germline ends. This CDR3 is 15 amino acids long.

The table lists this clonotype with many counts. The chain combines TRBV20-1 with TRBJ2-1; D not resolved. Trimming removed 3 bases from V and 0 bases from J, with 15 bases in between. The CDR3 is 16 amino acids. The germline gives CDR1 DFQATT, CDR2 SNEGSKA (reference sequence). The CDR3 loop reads CSASRSDWRSYNEQFF. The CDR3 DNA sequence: TGCAGTGCTAGTCGATCGGATTGGCGCTCCTACAATGAGCAGTTCTTC.

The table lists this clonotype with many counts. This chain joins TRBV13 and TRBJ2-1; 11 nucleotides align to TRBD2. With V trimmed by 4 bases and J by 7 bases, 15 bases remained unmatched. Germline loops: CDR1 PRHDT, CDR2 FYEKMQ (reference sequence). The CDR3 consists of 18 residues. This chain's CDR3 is CASSYRQGTSGGLNEQFF. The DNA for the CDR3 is TGTGCCAGCAGCTACCGACAGGGAACTAGCGGGGGTCTTAATGAGCAGTTCTTC.

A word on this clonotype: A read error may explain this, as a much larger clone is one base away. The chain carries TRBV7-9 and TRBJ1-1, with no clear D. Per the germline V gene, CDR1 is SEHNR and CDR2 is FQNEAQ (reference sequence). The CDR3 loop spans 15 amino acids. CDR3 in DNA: TGTGCCAGCACCTTAGCGCAGAGTTTGAGGACTGAAGCTTTCTTT. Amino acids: CASTLAQSLRTEAFF. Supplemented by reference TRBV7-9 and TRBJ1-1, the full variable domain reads DTGVSQNPRHKITKRGQNVTFRCDPISEHNRLYWYRQTLGQGPEFLTYFQNEAQLEKSRLLSDRFSAERPKGSFSTLEIQRTEQGDSAMYLCASTLAQSLRTEAFFGQGTRLTVV.

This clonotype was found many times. The DNA for the CDR3 is TGCAGCGTTAGTGGGACAGGGGGCTCCCGGGCTTTCTTT. Amino acids: CSVSGTGGSRAFF. This chain uses TRBV29-1 with TRBJ1-1, with 12 nucleotides matching TRBD1. The CDR3 loop spans 13 amino acids. Germline assignment: CDR1 SQVTM and CDR2 ANQGSEA. The trim removed 5 bases at V and 11 bases at J, leaving 9 bases unmatched.

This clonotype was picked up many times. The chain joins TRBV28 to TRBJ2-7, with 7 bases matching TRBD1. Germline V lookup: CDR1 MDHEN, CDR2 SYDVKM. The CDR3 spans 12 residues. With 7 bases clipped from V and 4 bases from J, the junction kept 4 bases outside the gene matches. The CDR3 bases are TGTGCCAGCAATTCAGGGGGTTACGAGCAGTACTTC. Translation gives CASNSGGYEQYF. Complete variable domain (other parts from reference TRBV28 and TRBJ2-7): DVKVTQSSRYLVKRTGEKVFLECVQDMDHENMFWYRQDPGLGLRLIYFSYDVKMKEKGDIPEGYSVSREKKERFSLILESASTNQTSMYLCASNSGGYEQYFGPGTRLTVT.

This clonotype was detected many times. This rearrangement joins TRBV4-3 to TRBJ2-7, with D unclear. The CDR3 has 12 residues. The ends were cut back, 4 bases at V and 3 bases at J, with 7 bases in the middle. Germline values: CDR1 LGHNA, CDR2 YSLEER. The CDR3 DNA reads TGCGCCAGCAGCCTCTGGGGCTACGAGCAGTACTTC. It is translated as CASSLWGYEQYF.

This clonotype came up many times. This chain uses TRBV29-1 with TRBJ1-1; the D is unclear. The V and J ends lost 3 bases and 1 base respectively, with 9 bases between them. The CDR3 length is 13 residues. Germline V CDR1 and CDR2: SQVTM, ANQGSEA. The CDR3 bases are TGCAGCGTTGATCCGGGGTGGAACACTGAAGCTTTCTTT. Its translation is CSVDPGWNTEAFF. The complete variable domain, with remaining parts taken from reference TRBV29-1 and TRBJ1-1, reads SAVISQKPSRDICQRGTSLTIQCQVDSQVTMMFWYRQQPGQSLTLIATANQGSEATYESGFVIDKFPISRPNLTFSTLTVSNMSPEDSSIYLCSVDPGWNTEAFFGQGTRLTVV.

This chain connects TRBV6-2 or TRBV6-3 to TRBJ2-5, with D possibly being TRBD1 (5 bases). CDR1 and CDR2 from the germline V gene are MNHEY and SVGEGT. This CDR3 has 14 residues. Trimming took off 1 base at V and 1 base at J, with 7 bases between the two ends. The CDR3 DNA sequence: TGTGCCAGCAGTTACTTCGACAGCCAAGAGACCCAGTACTTC. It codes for CASSYFDSQETQYF.

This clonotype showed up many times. CDR3: CASSLRLAGYEQYF. In DNA, the CDR3 is TGTGCCAGCAGCTTACGTCTAGCGGGATACGAGCAGTACTTC. The gene calls are TRBV7-2 and TRBJ2-7; 9 bases fit TRBD2. The germline V gene encodes CDR1 SGHTA and CDR2 FQGNSA. The V segment lost 2 bases and the J segment 4 bases; nucleotides outside the gene matches: 3. This CDR3 spans 14 amino acids. The full variable domain, completed using reference TRBV7-2 and TRBJ2-7, is GAGVSQSPSNKVTEKGKDVELRCDPISGHTALYWYRQSLGQGLEFLIYFQGNSAPDKSGLPSDRFSAERTGGSVSTLTIQRTQQEDSAVYLCASSLRLAGYEQYFGPGTRLTVT.

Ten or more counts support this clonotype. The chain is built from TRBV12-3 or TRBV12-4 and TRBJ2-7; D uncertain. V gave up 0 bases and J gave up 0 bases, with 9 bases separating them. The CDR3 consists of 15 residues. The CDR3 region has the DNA TGTGCCAGCAGTTTAGCAAGGCCGGCCTCCTACGAGCAGTACTTC. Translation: CASSLARPASYEQYF.

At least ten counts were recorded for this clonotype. The CDR3 spells CAISDTGLGNSPLHF. The CDR3 region has the DNA TGTGCCATCAGTGACACAGGGTTGGGCAATTCACCCCTCCACTTT. The V gene is TRBV10-3, the J gene TRBJ1-6, with D perhaps matching TRBD1 (6 bases). Trimming stripped 3 bases from V and 7 bases from J, with 13 bases between. The germline V gene encodes CDR1 ENHRY and CDR2 SYGVKD. This CDR3 has 15 amino acids.

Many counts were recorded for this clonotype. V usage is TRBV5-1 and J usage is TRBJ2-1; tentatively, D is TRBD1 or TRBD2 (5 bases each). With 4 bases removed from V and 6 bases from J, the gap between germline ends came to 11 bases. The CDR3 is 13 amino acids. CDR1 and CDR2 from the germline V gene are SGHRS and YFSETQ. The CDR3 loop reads CASSPGLANEQFF. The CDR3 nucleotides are TGCGCCAGCAGCCCGGGGCTGGCCAATGAGCAGTTCTTC. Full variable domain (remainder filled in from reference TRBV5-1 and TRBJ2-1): KAGVTQTPRYLIKTRGQQVTLSCSPISGHRSVSWYQQTPGQGLQFLFEYFSETQRNKGNFPGRFSGRQFSNSRSEMNVSTLELGDSALYLCASSPGLANEQFFGPGTRLTVL.

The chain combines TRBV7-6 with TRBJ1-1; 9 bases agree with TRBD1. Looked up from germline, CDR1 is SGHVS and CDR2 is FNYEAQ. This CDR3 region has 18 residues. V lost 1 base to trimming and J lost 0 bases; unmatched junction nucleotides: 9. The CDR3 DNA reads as TGTGCCAGCAGCTTAGACATGGGACAGGGCCTCATGAACACTGAAGCTTTCTTT. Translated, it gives CASSLDMGQGLMNTEAFF.

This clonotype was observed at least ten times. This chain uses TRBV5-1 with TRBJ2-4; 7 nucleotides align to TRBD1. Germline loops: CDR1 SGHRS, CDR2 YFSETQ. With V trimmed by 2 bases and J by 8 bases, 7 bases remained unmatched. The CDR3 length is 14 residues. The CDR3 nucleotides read TGCGCCAGCAGCTTCGACAGGGAAGCGGACATTCAGTACTTC. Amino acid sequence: CASSFDREADIQYF.

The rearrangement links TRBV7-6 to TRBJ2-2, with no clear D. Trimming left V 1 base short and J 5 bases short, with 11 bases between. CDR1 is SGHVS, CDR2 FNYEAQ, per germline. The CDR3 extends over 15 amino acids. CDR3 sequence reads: CASSLEGAGTGELFF. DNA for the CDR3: TGTGCCAGCAGCTTAGAGGGCGCTGGGACCGGGGAGCTGTTTTTT.